A single sample is the source of the 10 T cell receptor beta chains below, sequenced in a study of OX40 agonist ivuxolimab in advanced cancers. Measured with immunoSEQ multiplex PCR; TCRdb has only the in-frame clones, and not every one. The data contain over 60,000 clones, 80% to 90% of them singletons. The material sequenced was CD4+ or CD8+ T cells sorted from blood, taken in a trial of the OX40 agonist ivuxolimab. Receptors originate from an adult with an advanced solid tumor such as melanoma, head and neck, liver or kidney cancer.

The rearrangement links TRBV18 to TRBJ1-1; D possibly corresponds to TRBD1 (5 bases). This CDR3 is built from 15 residues. With 3 bases removed from V and 3 bases from J, the gap between germline ends came to 14 bases. Germline-derived CDR1 and CDR2 are KGHSH and LQKENI. The CDR3 sequence is CASSPTGGWDTEAFF. CDR3 in DNA: TGTGCCAGCTCACCCACGGGGGGTTGGGACACTGAAGCTTTCTTT.

This clone was observed a handful of times. The chain combines TRBV11-2 with TRBJ1-1, with D uncertain. This CDR3 has 12 amino acids. V was clipped by 5 bases and J by 6 bases, with 10 bases between them. The V gene's germline CDR1 is SGHAT and CDR2 FQNNGV. CDR3: CASSGPGPEAFF. The CDR3, as DNA: TGTGCCAGCAGCGGACCCGGGCCTGAAGCTTTCTTT.

The chain is built from TRBV4-3 and TRBJ2-6; D not certain. CDR1 and CDR2 from the germline V gene are LGHNA and YSLEER. This CDR3 spans 18 amino acids. V lost 0 bases, J lost 1 base, and 13 bases lay in between. CDR3 nucleotides: TGCGCCAGCAGCCAAGATTTGCCGGCCGGGTCTGGGGCCAACGTCCTGACTTTC. It codes for CASSQDLPAGSGANVLTF.

V gene TRBV7-9 combines with J gene TRBJ1-2; 8 bases are shared with TRBD1. Germline values: CDR1 SEHNR, CDR2 FQNEAQ (reference sequence). After removal of 3 bases from V and 6 bases from J, the junction contained 3 bases not matched to a gene. CDR3 length: 13 residues. DNA of the CDR3: TGTGCCAGCAGCTTGACAGGGGCAAATGGCTACACCTTC. Encoded protein: CASSLTGANGYTF.

The gene calls are TRBV7-2 and TRBJ1-2, with D tentatively TRBD1 (5 bases). Germline assignment: CDR1 SGHTA and CDR2 FQGNSA. This CDR3 is built from 15 residues. V lost 1 base to trimming and J lost 4 bases, with 13 bases between them. CDR3 in amino acids: CASSLGPGTTYGYTF. The CDR3 bases are TGTGCCAGCAGCTTAGGTCCTGGGACTACCTATGGCTACACCTTC.

The gene calls are TRBV4-1 and TRBJ2-1, with 10 bases lining up with TRBD1. Looked up from germline, CDR1 is MGHRA and CDR2 is YSYEKL. V shed 3 bases, J shed 4 bases, and the junction held 6 bases outside the gene matches. This CDR3 comprises 16 residues. The CDR3 here is CASSHEGTGVYNEQFF. CDR3 DNA: TGCGCCAGCAGCCATGAAGGGACAGGGGTTTACAATGAGCAGTTCTTC.

The rearrangement links TRBV18 to TRBJ1-2; D unresolved. CDR1 KGHSH and CDR2 LQKENI come from the germline V gene. V was trimmed by 5 bases and J by 6 bases, leaving 16 bases between them. The CDR3 length is 14 residues. The CDR3 protein is CASSGSESGDGYTF. Here the CDR3 DNA reads TGTGCCAGCTCAGGATCAGAAAGCGGAGATGGCTACACCTTC.

The chain employs TRBV5-8 and TRBJ2-1; TRBD2 matches 11 bases. The V segment lost 4 bases and the J segment 4 bases; nucleotides outside the gene matches: 7. CDR1 is SGHTS, CDR2 YDEGEE, per germline. The length of the CDR3 is 16 residues. The CDR3 loop is CASSGRLAGPYNEQFF. CDR3 nucleotides: TGTGCCAGCAGCGGAAGACTAGCGGGGCCTTACAATGAGCAGTTCTTC.

The chain is built from TRBV29-1 and TRBJ2-2; D possibly corresponds to TRBD2 (6 bases). Germline V CDR1 and CDR2: SQVTM, ANQGSEA. Trimming removed 3 bases at V and 7 bases at J, with 15 bases between. The CDR3 consists of 14 residues. Written as DNA, the CDR3 is TGCAGCGTTGAGATAGCGGAGACACGCGGGGAGCTGTTTTTT. Amino acids: CSVEIAETRGELFF.

The CDR3 DNA follows: TGTGCCAGCAGCTTAGATAGCGGGAGGGCGGCCTACAATGAGCAGTTCTTC. Translating it yields CASSLDSGRAAYNEQFF. This chain joins TRBV7-9 and TRBJ2-1; 11 bases are shared with TRBD2. The germline gives CDR1 SEHNR, CDR2 FQNEAQ (reference sequence). CDR3 length: 17 residues. Trimming at V came to 1 base and at J to 2 bases, leaving 4 bases not matched to a gene.